This is a list of T cell receptor beta chains from one sample in a study of T cell responses to AZD1222 COVID-19 vaccine. Sequencing was performed with immunoSEQ multiplex PCR; in TCRdb, only in-frame clones are kept and a portion is missing. The table shows about 190,000 clones, with over 80% occurring only once. Sample: peripheral blood, taken on day 0 of AZD1222 vaccination. The receptors shown here come from an adult in good health. CDR3s include the opening cysteine and the closing phenylalanine or tryptophan. The D gene is left open where the match is weak. Not every row has a clone size; where given, it reads once, few, many or a size class.

D gene,clone size,J gene,V gene,CDR3 protein,CDR3 DNA
NA,NA,TRBJ1-6,TRBV28,CASSLYVGGSPLHF,TGTGCCAGCAGTTTGTATGTCGGGGGCTCACCCCTCCACTTT
TRBD1,NA,TRBJ2-3,TRBV11-3,CASSSAPGQGTDTQYF,TGTGCCAGCAGCTCTGCTCCGGGACAGGGGACAGATACGCAGTATTTT
TRBD1,NA,TRBJ1-2,TRBV7-8,CASSLGQGGPDGYTF,TGTGCCAGCAGCTTAGGACAGGGTGGTCCCGATGGCTACACCTTC
NA,NA,TRBJ1-5,TRBV5-6,CASSSTALPSREGYQPQHF,TGTGCCAGCAGCTCAACTGCCCTTCCTTCAAGGGAGGGTTATCAGCCCCAGCATTTT
TRBD1,NA,TRBJ1-5,TRBV6-1,CASSDRDRGNQPQHF,TGTGCCAGCAGCGACCGGGACAGGGGCAATCAGCCCCAGCATTTT
NA,NA,TRBJ2-3,TRBV6-2/TRBV6-3,CASSYINTQYF,TGTGCCAGCAGTTATATTAATACGCAGTATTTT
NA,NA,TRBJ2-7,TRBV27,CASSFLDQTEQYF,TGTGCCAGCAGTTTCCTTGACCAAACCGAGCAGTACTTC
NA,NA,TRBJ1-1,TRBV3-1/TRBV3-2,CASSQSSEAFF,TGTGCCAGCAGCCAAAGTTCTGAAGCTTTCTTT
TRBD2,NA,TRBJ2-3,TRBV19,CASSLGTSGGADTQYF,TGTGCCAGTAGCCTCGGGACTAGCGGGGGGGCAGATACGCAGTATTTT
NA,few,TRBJ2-1,TRBV9,CASSVATPGPRDEQFF,TGTGCCAGCAGCGTAGCTACCCCGGGTCCTCGGGATGAGCAGTTCTTC
NA,NA,TRBJ2-5,TRBV9,CASSVDEGETQYF,TGTGCCAGCAGCGTAGATGAGGGAGAGACCCAGTACTTC
TRBD2,NA,TRBJ2-2,TRBV7-2,CASSWSGTSSGELFF,TGTGCCAGCAGCTGGTCCGGGACTAGCTCCGGGGAGCTGTTTTTT
TRBD1,once,TRBJ1-4,TRBV5-1,CASSLGDRLNEKLFF,TGCGCCAGCAGCTTGGGGGACAGGTTAAATGAAAAACTGTTTTTT
NA,NA,TRBJ1-1,TRBV5-1,CASSFGQEAFF,TGCGCCAGCAGCTTTGGACAAGAAGCTTTCTTT
NA,NA,TRBJ1-1,TRBV10-3,CAISKRIAGNTEAFF,TGTGCCATCAGTAAACGGATCGCGGGGAACACTGAAGCTTTCTTT